The sequence of this T cell receptor beta chain was determined in a study of cytomegalovirus exposure and HLA in healthy donors. Study results and limitations: Owing to their indistinguishability, certain V segments, notably TRBV6-2 and TRBV6-3, were excluded.

The CDR3 covers 15 residues. Germline V gene sequence: CDR1 ENHRY, CDR2 SYGVKD. The V gene lost 2 bases and the J gene lost 1 base, with 11 bases spanning the gap. As regards this clone: As yet, its antigen is unknown.

PCR used 60 Vbeta primers and 13 Jbeta primers. Clones were read by immunoSEQ multiplex PCR, and TCRdb kept only the in-frame ones, dropping some. The sample table includes about 130,000 clones. The source material was PBMCs. This chain links TRBV10-3 with TRBJ2-5; possible D gene TRBD1, 7 bases. The TCR sequence derives from a young man in good health and CMV-seronegative. The CDR3 sequence is CAISEPGGLQETQYF. Written as DNA, the CDR3 is TGTGCCATCAGTGAGCCAGGGGGACTCCAAGAGACCCAGTACTTC.